This entry features one TCR beta chain sequence. Germline and genes: mouse. The data originate from a study of CD8+ T cells in alopecia areata. cDNA prepared by RNA extraction and subsequent reverse transcription served as the template for sequencing. The method was immunoSEQ multiplex PCR; TCRdb's version includes in-frame clones alone and lacks a portion of them. The repertoire yields about 300,000 clones, none seen only once; the top ten contain roughly 1.2%. It was with CD4, CD8alpha, NKG2D, NKG2ACE and other markers that pooled cutaneous lymph node cells were sorted. This receptor was identified in a C3H/HeJ mouse with alopecia areata. This mouse strain has H2-k as its MHC haplotype. Sequencing input: CD4+ T cells sorted from a lymph node.

CDR3 sequence reads: CASSIIQNYAEQFF. CDR3 DNA, as far as it was read: TGTGCCAGCAGTATTATCCAGAACTATGCT. The chain recombines TRBV19 with TRBJ2-1; D is ambiguous. The read stops 4 residues short of the end of the CDR3; the missing end is completed from the germline J gene. The CDR3 is 14 amino acids. Germline lookup yields CDR1 FNHDT and CDR2 SITEND (reference sequence). Trimming took off 2 bases at V and 1 base at J, with 7 bases between the two ends.